This TCR beta chain appears in the sequencing data of a study of response to subunit inactivated influenza vaccine. TCRdb reprocessed the RT-PCR reads via MiXCR and lists one record per CDR3 protein. The table has a few hundred thousand distinct CDR3 sequences, roughly 22% seen once. Germline V gene lookup returns CDR1 DFQATT and CDR2 SNEGSKA (reference sequence). The length of the CDR3 is 13 residues. V shed 0 bases and J shed 1 base, with 6 bases lying between them. Study observations and caveats: Only a handful of new T cells, the authors suggested, are recruited with each seasonal influenza vaccination.

About this clonotype itself: The target antigen is unknown.

V is TRBV20-1 and J is TRBJ1-2; D call uncertain. This receptor was obtained from a man aged 50-75 years who received an inactivated influenza vaccine. The sequencing here drew on PBMCs from blood, taken less than 22 months after vaccination. CDR3 region: CSARDGVNYGYTF. The CDR3 nucleotides read TGCAGTGCTAGAGACGGGGTTAACTATGGCTACACCTTC.